The 30 T cell receptor beta chains below were found in one sample sequenced in a study of shared clonotypes between healthy human individuals. Profiled with immunoSEQ multiplex PCR; TCRdb holds only in-frame clones, not every one. The sample contains hundreds of thousands of clones, about 80% of which appear only once. The sequencing sample was made of memory CD4+ T cells sorted from blood. The subset was: CD45RA-negative fraction. These receptors originate from a woman in her thirties in good health.

V usage is TRBV6-5 and J usage is TRBJ1-4; tentative D call: TRBD1 (6 bases). Trimming removed 11 bases from V and 7 bases from J, with 20 bases in between. This CDR3 has 14 residues. Germline V gene lookup returns CDR1 MNHEY and CDR2 SVGAGI. This CDR3 reads CAAKSGQTGEKLFF. CDR3 in DNA: TGTGCCGCTAAGAGCGGACAGACGGGTGAAAAACTGTTTTTT.

The rearrangement links TRBV6-6 to TRBJ1-1; possibly TRBD1 for D (5 bases). This CDR3 is built from 13 residues. V lost 6 bases to trimming and J lost 1 base, with 9 bases between them. CDR1 and CDR2 from the germline V gene are MNHNY and SVGAGI (reference sequence). CDR3 DNA: TGTGCCAGCAGCGTCCAGGGGAACACTGAAGCTTTCTTT. This encodes CASSVQGNTEAFF.

The rearrangement uses TRBV6-6 and TRBJ2-3; D unclear. This CDR3 region has 14 residues. V lost 7 bases and J lost 2, with 13 bases in between. CDR1 is MNHNY, CDR2 SVGAGI, per germline (reference sequence). Here the CDR3 reads CASKPRSNTDTQYF. The CDR3 DNA is TGTGCCAGCAAGCCAAGGTCTAACACAGATACGCAGTATTTT.

V and J are TRBV28 and TRBJ2-1; maybe TRBD1 (5 bases). The CDR3 is 12 amino acids. Germline values: CDR1 MDHEN, CDR2 SYDVKM. V was trimmed by 6 bases and J by 10 bases, leaving 13 bases between them. In nucleotides, the CDR3 is TGTGCCAGCAGCTCAGGGTCTAGAGAGCAGTTCTTC. This gives the protein CASSSGSREQFF.

This chain links TRBV18 with TRBJ2-5; 7 nucleotides match TRBD2. The CDR3 loop spans 15 amino acids. The J segment lost 1 base and the V segment lost 6 bases, leaving 8 bases of the junction unmatched. Germline loops: CDR1 KGHSH, CDR2 LQKENI. CDR3 DNA sequence: TGTGCCAGCTCCCAAGCGGGAACTTTCCAAGAGACCCAGTACTTC. Translated: CASSQAGTFQETQYF.

This clone was counted once. The chain carries TRBV4-1 and TRBJ2-7; D might be TRBD1 (5 bases). CDR1 and CDR2 from the germline V gene are MGHRA and YSYEKL. The CDR3 covers 17 residues. The ends were cut back, 0 bases at V and 1 base at J, with 16 bases in the middle. Written as DNA, the CDR3 is TGCGCCAGCAGCCAAGACGATGGCAGGGCGAGGTCCTACGAGCAGTACTTC. It specifies CASSQDDGRARSYEQYF.

This clone was counted a few times. The rearrangement uses TRBV28 and TRBJ2-7, with D possibly matching TRBD2 (6 bases). Trimming removed 8 bases at V and 2 bases at J, with 10 bases between. Germline loops: CDR1 MDHEN, CDR2 SYDVKM. The length of the CDR3 is 12 residues. The CDR3 DNA reads as TGTGCCAGCCTAGCGCAGACCTACGAGCAGTACTTC. Protein product: CASLAQTYEQYF.

The chain carries TRBV10-2 and TRBJ2-7; the match to TRBD1 covers 10 bases. Germline V gene lookup returns CDR1 WSHSY and CDR2 SAAADI. The length of the CDR3 is 15 residues. J lost 4 bases, V lost 3 bases, and 6 bases had no gene match. CDR3 nucleotide sequence: TGCGCCAGCAGTGATCCGGGACAGGGGACATACGAGCAGTACTTC. Its translation: CASSDPGQGTYEQYF.

This clone was observed many times. V gene TRBV7-9 combines with J gene TRBJ2-3; TRBD2 matches at 8 bases. This CDR3 region has 16 residues. J gave up 1 base and V 0 bases, and 3 bases lay outside the gene matches. Per germline, CDR1 SEHNR and CDR2 FQNEAQ (reference sequence). CDR3 sequence (DNA): TGTGCCAGCAGCTTAGCGAGGCGGGAGGGCACAGATACGCAGTATTTT. Protein: CASSLARREGTDTQYF. Supplemented by reference TRBV7-9 and TRBJ2-3, the full variable domain reads DTGVSQNPRHKITKRGQNVTFRCDPISEHNRLYWYRQTLGQGPEFLTYFQNEAQLEKSRLLSDRFSAERPKGSFSTLEIQRTEQGDSAMYLCASSLARREGTDTQYFGPGTRLTVL.

There are a few counts of this clone. V is TRBV4-1 and J is TRBJ2-7; D unclear. From germline, CDR1 is MGHRA and CDR2 YSYEKL. The CDR3 covers 18 residues. V was shortened by 1 base and J by 3 bases, with 22 bases between the two germline ends. The CDR3 reads CASSQGDHGQSGFYEQYF. Here the CDR3 DNA reads TGCGCCAGCAGCCAAGGTGACCACGGCCAAAGTGGGTTCTACGAGCAGTACTTC.

This clone was recorded once. This chain joins TRBV27 and TRBJ2-4; no clear D. The germline CDR1 and CDR2 sequences are MNHEY and SMNVEV (reference sequence). This CDR3 spans 16 amino acids. Deletions cut 3 bases from V and 1 base from J, with 13 bases between. The CDR3 is CASSFVGYAAKNIQYF. The DNA of the CDR3 is TGTGCCAGCAGTTTTGTGGGCTACGCGGCCAAAAACATTCAGTACTTC.

The J gene is TRBJ1-2, the V gene TRBV5-6; maybe TRBD1 (5 bases). The CDR3 loop spans 15 amino acids. CDR1 and CDR2 (germline): SGHDT, YYEEEE. V was pared by 2 bases and J by 0 bases, with 11 bases between. The chain's CDR3 is CASSFPGGANYGYTF. For the CDR3, the DNA is TGTGCCAGCAGCTTTCCGGGGGGAGCTAACTATGGCTACACCTTC.

This chain connects TRBV28 to TRBJ2-7; D possibly corresponds to TRBD2 (5 bases). CDR3 length equals 14 residues. V was shortened by 6 bases and J by 4 bases, with 16 bases between the two germline ends. Per germline, CDR1 MDHEN and CDR2 SYDVKM. The CDR3 region has the DNA TGTGCCAGCAGCAATCGCGTTGGGAGTTACGAGCAGTACTTC. This translates into CASSNRVGSYEQYF.

This clone was found a few times. This rearrangement joins TRBV29-1 to TRBJ1-2; no clear D gene. V lost 4 bases and J 6 bases, leaving 15 bases between the germline ends. The CDR3 has 13 amino acids. Germline values: CDR1 SQVTM, CDR2 ANQGSEA. The chain's CDR3 is CSVAAGAFDGYTF. Here the CDR3 DNA reads TGCAGCGTTGCCGCGGGAGCGTTTGATGGCTACACCTTC.

The V gene is TRBV14, the J gene TRBJ2-5; D ambiguous. The CDR3 totals 13 residues. CDR1 is SGHDN, CDR2 FVKESK, per germline. With 4 bases removed from V and 7 bases from J, the gap between germline ends came to 13 bases. CDR3 in amino acids: CASSPLGWGTQYF. The CDR3 region has the DNA TGTGCCAGCAGCCCCCTTGGTTGGGGGACCCAGTACTTC.

This clone was counted a single time. The rearrangement joins TRBV19 to TRBJ2-4; D might be TRBD1 or TRBD2, each matching 6 bases. Germline V gives CDR1 LNHDA, CDR2 SQIVND (reference sequence). The CDR3 extends over 14 amino acids. With 8 bases removed from V and 0 bases from J, the gap between germline ends came to 11 bases. The CDR3 is CASGGRLAKNIQYF. The CDR3 region has the DNA TGTGCCAGTGGGGGGCGACTAGCCAAAAACATTCAGTACTTC.

For this clone: A read error may be the cause here, since a much bigger clone is one base away. Other nucleotide sequences in the sample specify the same CDR3. The V gene is TRBV5-1, the J gene TRBJ1-4, with D hard to call. Trimming took off 0 bases at V and 0 bases at J, with 3 bases between the two ends. The CDR3 has 14 residues. Germline CDR1 and CDR2: SGHRS and YFSETQ. CDR3 in DNA: TGCGCCAGCAGCTTGGCGTCAACTAATGAAAAACTGTTTTTT. This gives the protein CASSLASTNEKLFF.

This chain links TRBV5-4 with TRBJ2-7; 10 positions agree with TRBD2. J gave up 4 bases and V 4 bases, and 2 bases lay outside the gene matches. This CDR3 spans 13 amino acids. Germline values: CDR1 SGHNT, CDR2 YYREEE (reference sequence). In nucleotides, the CDR3 is TGTGCCAGCAGCCTTAGCGGGAGGTACGAGCAGTACTTC. Protein: CASSLSGRYEQYF.

CDR3 sequence: CASSLGQHAEAFF. CDR3 in DNA: TGTGCCAGCAGCTTGGGGCAGCACGCTGAAGCTTTCTTT. The V gene is TRBV7-9, the J gene TRBJ1-1; weak D call: TRBD1 (5 bases). The V gene's germline CDR1 is SEHNR and CDR2 FQNEAQ (reference sequence). V gave up 3 bases and J gave up 6 bases, with 11 bases separating them. The CDR3 contains 13 residues.

The chain links TRBV5-1 to TRBJ2-5; 15 bases line up with TRBD2. The CDR3 loop spans 15 amino acids. The junction had 2 bases not matched to a gene; V was cut back by 3 bases and J by 5 bases. Germline lookup yields CDR1 SGHRS and CDR2 YFSETQ. The CDR3 region has the DNA TGCGCCAGCAGCTGGGGACTAGCGGGAGGTGAGACCCAGTACTTC. Amino acid sequence: CASSWGLAGGETQYF.

This sequence joins TRBV5-1 and TRBJ2-3; the D gene could be TRBD1 or TRBD2 (6 bases each). The V gene lost 4 bases and the J gene lost 4 bases, with 19 bases spanning the gap. The CDR3 runs to 16 residues. Germline V gene lookup returns CDR1 SGHRS and CDR2 YFSETQ. For the CDR3, the DNA is TGCGCCAGCAGCGCGGGAACAGGGCCGGGGGCAGATACGCAGTATTTT. This sequence encodes CASSAGTGPGADTQYF.

The gene calls are TRBV5-1 and TRBJ2-7; maybe TRBD2 (7 bases). Germline V lookup: CDR1 SGHRS, CDR2 YFSETQ. V was shortened by 2 bases and J by 6 bases, with 9 bases between the two germline ends. The CDR3 is made up of 12 amino acids. CDR3 bases: TGCGCCAGCAGCTTAGGGGGGGCCGAGCAGTACTTC. Translated, it gives CASSLGGAEQYF.

The chain links TRBV5-1 to TRBJ2-5, with D unresolved. Deletions cut 1 base from V and 3 bases from J, with 4 bases between. The CDR3 has 12 residues. The germline CDR1 and CDR2 sequences are SGHRS and YFSETQ. The CDR3 is CASSLPEETQYF. Written as DNA, the CDR3 is TGCGCCAGCAGCTTGCCAGAAGAGACCCAGTACTTC.

The V gene is TRBV6-1, the J gene TRBJ2-3, with 7 bases identical to TRBD2. CDR1 and CDR2 (germline): MNHNS, SASEGT. This CDR3 has 15 amino acids. The J segment lost 3 bases and the V segment lost 0 bases, leaving 3 bases of the junction unmatched. CDR3 sequence: CASSEARGGTDTQYF. The CDR3 nucleotides read TGTGCCAGCAGTGAAGCAAGGGGAGGGACAGATACGCAGTATTTT.

This sequence joins TRBV28 and TRBJ2-1; D perhaps matches TRBD2 (6 bases). V lost 5 bases and J 9 bases, leaving 14 bases between the germline ends. The CDR3 length is 13 residues. Germline values: CDR1 MDHEN, CDR2 SYDVKM. The DNA of the CDR3 is TGTGCCAGCAGTCTAACTAGCTTGGGTGAGCAGTTCTTC. The encoded protein is CASSLTSLGEQFF.

The chain is built from TRBV15 and TRBJ1-1, with 7 bases matching TRBD1. J gave up 1 base and V 3 bases, and 8 bases lay outside the gene matches. The CDR3 runs to 16 residues. Germline V CDR1 and CDR2: LNHNV, YYDKDF (reference sequence). CDR3 coding DNA: TGTGCCACCAGCAGGGCTTCAGGGGGGAAGAACACTGAAGCTTTCTTT. Amino acid sequence: CATSRASGGKNTEAFF.

The rearrangement links TRBV19 to TRBJ2-1, with D possibly matching TRBD2 (6 bases). Trimming removed 1 base from V and 7 bases from J, with 17 bases in between. The CDR3 consists of 16 residues. Germline CDR1 LNHDA, CDR2 SQIVND (reference sequence). The CDR3 DNA reads as TGTGCCAGTAGTATAGTCTCCGGGAGAAGTTGGAATGAGCAGTTCTTC. Translation gives CASSIVSGRSWNEQFF.

In DNA form, the CDR3 reads TGTGCCAGCAGTTTTCGGCCGTCGGGGAAAGAGACCCAGTACTTC. It encodes CASSFRPSGKETQYF. This sequence joins TRBV28 and TRBJ2-5; D is perhaps TRBD2 (5 bases). Germline loops: CDR1 MDHEN, CDR2 SYDVKM. This CDR3 has 15 residues. V lost 3 bases and J lost 3, with 14 bases in between.

This clone was picked up a small number of times. The chain combines TRBV9 with TRBJ1-1; D is ambiguous. CDR3 length: 14 residues. Germline CDR1 and CDR2: SGDLS and YYNGEE. Trimming took 0 bases from V and 1 from J, leaving 7 bases between them. CDR3 nucleotides: TGTGCCAGCAGCGTAGGATGGGGGAACACTGAAGCTTTCTTT. This codes for CASSVGWGNTEAFF.

This clone has only one observation. CDR3 sequence: CAWRNWRENYGYTF. DNA for the CDR3: TGTGCCTGGAGGAATTGGAGGGAAAACTATGGCTACACCTTC. V and J are TRBV30 and TRBJ1-2; no firm D call. Germline V gene lookup returns CDR1 GTSNPN and CDR2 SVGIG (reference sequence). The CDR3 loop spans 14 amino acids. V was trimmed by 3 bases and J by 2 bases, leaving 13 bases between them.